These 27 T cell receptor beta chains were sequenced from one sample in a study of T cell responses to AZD1222 COVID-19 vaccine. Only in-frame clones appear in the TCRdb table, and some are missing; sequencing was by immunoSEQ multiplex PCR. The sample lists 90,000 to 120,000 clones; about 92% were seen once. The material was peripheral blood, obtained 28 days after the second AZD1222 dose. The receptor source for this set is an adult who received the AZD1222 COVID-19 vaccine.

This chain connects TRBV7-2 to TRBJ2-3; TRBD1 matches at 10 bases. The CDR3 consists of 15 residues. With V trimmed by 3 bases and J by 4 bases, 4 bases remained unmatched. Germline values: CDR1 SGHTA, CDR2 FQGNSA. The CDR3 sequence is CASSFRTGGADTQYF. The CDR3 DNA sequence: TGTGCCAGCAGCTTCAGGACAGGGGGGGCAGATACGCAGTATTTT.

The J gene is TRBJ2-7, the V gene TRBV3-1 (or the pseudogene TRBV3-2), with 10 bases that match TRBD2. The V gene end was trimmed by 2 bases and the J gene end by 0 bases; junction bases not matched to a gene: 22. CDR1 and CDR2 from the germline V gene are LGHDT and YNNKEL (reference sequence). The CDR3 is made up of 22 amino acids. The CDR3 nucleotides read TGTGCCAGCAGCCAACGAGCGGGAGGGGGTTCAGGCGTATCGCCCATCTCCTACGAGCAGTACTTC. Translated, it gives CASSQRAGGGSGVSPISYEQYF.

The V and J genes are TRBV12-3 or TRBV12-4 and TRBJ1-2, with unresolved D. The CDR3 is made up of 12 amino acids. V was pared by 8 bases and J by 4 bases, with 11 bases between. CDR3 sequence: CASLRAIYGYTF. As DNA, the CDR3 is TGTGCCAGCCTTAGAGCGATCTATGGCTACACCTTC.

The chain recombines TRBV5-5 with TRBJ1-6, with TRBD1 identical over 9 bases. Per germline, CDR1 SGHKS and CDR2 YYEKEE (reference sequence). The CDR3 length is 15 residues. The trim removed 4 bases at V and 10 bases at J, leaving 9 bases unmatched. The CDR3 DNA is TGTGCCAGCAGCGGACAGGGACAGGGATCCTCACCCCTCCACTTT. Its translation: CASSGQGQGSSPLHF.

This clone is medium-sized by share. The chain uses TRBV4-1 and TRBJ1-1; D perhaps matches TRBD1 (5 bases). The V end lost 1 base, the J end lost 3 bases, and 9 bases lay between the germline ends. Germline lookup yields CDR1 MGHRA and CDR2 YSYEKL. The CDR3 totals 14 residues. This chain's CDR3 is CASSQVDRHTEAFF. The CDR3 bases are TGCGCCAGCAGCCAAGTAGACAGACACACTGAAGCTTTCTTT.

The CDR3 region is CASSYSKDNEQFF. CDR3 nucleotides: TGTGCCAGCAGTTACTCCAAAGACAATGAGCAGTTCTTC. The chain recombines TRBV6-5 with TRBJ2-1; D is undetermined. Germline V CDR1 and CDR2: MNHEY, SVGAGI. With 0 bases removed from V and 5 bases from J, the gap between germline ends came to 5 bases. This CDR3 comprises 13 residues.

The V and J genes are TRBV2 and TRBJ1-2; tentative D call: TRBD1 (5 bases). This CDR3 contains 13 residues. The germline gives CDR1 SNHLY, CDR2 FYNNEI. The V gene lost 6 bases and the J gene lost 6 bases, with 14 bases spanning the gap. Written as DNA, the CDR3 is TGTGCCAGCAGCGGGGGATCCGTCGATGGCTACACCTTC. It translates to CASSGGSVDGYTF.

This clone is a singleton in its sample. A read error may account for a junction end that differs from germline. V usage is TRBV4-3 and J usage is TRBJ2-3; D unresolved. Germline V gene data show CDR1 as LGHNA and CDR2 as YSLEER. The CDR3 contains 14 residues. DNA for the CDR3: TGCGCCAGCAGCCAAGAAACTACCTCCCCTCCTCTAATCTTT. It translates to CASSQETTSPPLIF.

The chain has TRBV6-2 or TRBV6-3 and TRBJ2-7, with TRBD2 matching 7 bases. This CDR3 region has 14 residues. Trimming removed 6 bases from V and 3 bases from J; junction bases left unmatched: 8. Germline V lookup: CDR1 MNHEY, CDR2 SVGEGT. The CDR3 DNA follows: TGTGCCAGCAGCGATGGGACTACCATCTACGAGCAGTACTTC. It encodes CASSDGTTIYEQYF.

This sequence joins TRBV28 and TRBJ1-5, with 7 bases aligning to TRBD1. CDR3 length equals 15 residues. With V trimmed by 6 bases and J by 0 bases, 5 bases remained unmatched. CDR1 and CDR2 (germline): MDHEN, SYDVKM. The CDR3 protein is CASRETGHSNQPQHF. The CDR3 coding sequence is TGTGCCAGCAGGGAGACAGGGCATAGCAATCAGCCCCAGCATTTT.

A remark on this clone: The same CDR3 can be traced to other DNA sequences in this sample. The chain uses TRBV30 and TRBJ1-2; D is uncertain. From germline, CDR1 is GTSNPN and CDR2 SVGIG (reference sequence). With 2 bases removed from V and 4 bases from J, the gap between germline ends came to 11 bases. This CDR3 is 13 amino acids long. CDR3 region: CAWSRDRPYGYTF. The DNA of the CDR3 is TGTGCCTGGAGTCGAGATAGGCCCTATGGCTACACCTTC. Full variable domain (outside the CDR3, taken from reference TRBV30 and TRBJ1-2): SQTIHQWPATLVQPVGSPLSLECTVEGTSNPNLYWYRQAAGRGLQLLFYSVGIGQISSEVPQNLSASRPQDRQFILSSKKLLLSDSGFYLCAWSRDRPYGYTFGSGTRLTVV.

The chain has TRBV5-4 and TRBJ2-5; 9 bases agree with TRBD2. Germline V gene sequence: CDR1 SGHNT, CDR2 YYREEE (reference sequence). The CDR3 runs to 14 residues. The J segment lost 5 bases and the V segment lost 4 bases, leaving 6 bases of the junction unmatched. CDR3 region: CASSPGTSIETQYF. The CDR3 nucleotides are TGTGCCAGCAGCCCCGGGACTAGCATTGAGACCCAGTACTTC.

The CDR3 here is CASSLAQNTEAFF. For the CDR3, the DNA is TGCGCCAGCAGCTTGGCACAGAACACTGAAGCTTTCTTT. This rearrangement joins TRBV5-1 to TRBJ1-1; D not resolved. Germline V lookup: CDR1 SGHRS, CDR2 YFSETQ. Trimming shortened V by 0 bases and J by 1 base, and 4 bases separated the two germline ends. The CDR3 is 13 residues long.

The chain couples TRBV28 to TRBJ2-2; D remains ambiguous. Germline CDR1 is MDHEN and CDR2 is SYDVKM. Deletions cut 4 bases from V and 7 bases from J, with 7 bases between. CDR3 length: 12 residues. The CDR3 spells CASSWGNGELFF. CDR3 nucleotide sequence: TGTGCCAGCAGTTGGGGAAACGGGGAGCTGTTTTTT.

This chain uses TRBV25-1 with TRBJ1-3; D gene uncertain. V was cut by 5 bases and J by 4 bases, with 9 bases left in between. This CDR3 region has 13 residues. From germline, CDR1 is MGHDK and CDR2 SYGVNS. CDR3 DNA sequence: TGTGCCAGCAGTACCTCAGGAGGAAACACCATATATTTT. It yields the protein CASSTSGGNTIYF.

J is TRBJ2-2 and V is TRBV2; TRBD2 matches 8 bases. Per the germline V gene, CDR1 is SNHLY and CDR2 is FYNNEI. CDR3 size: 13 residues. V was pared by 6 bases and J by 3 bases, with 0 bases of the junction left unmatched. CDR3 coding DNA: TGTGCCAGCAGGCGGGAGGACACCGGGGAGCTGTTTTTT. Protein product: CASRREDTGELFF. The complete variable domain, with remaining parts taken from reference TRBV2 and TRBJ2-2, reads EPEVTQTPSHQVTQMGQEVILRCVPISNHLYFYWYRQILGQKVEFLVSFYNNEISEKSEIFDDQFSVERPDGSNFTLKIRSTKLEDSAMYFCASRREDTGELFFGEGSRLTVL.

The chain couples TRBV19 to TRBJ2-5; 12 bases fit TRBD2. The CDR3 has 15 amino acids. The V and J ends lost 5 bases and 5 bases, in that order; junction bases with no gene match: 6. Germline V gives CDR1 LNHDA, CDR2 SQIVND (reference sequence). CDR3 sequence reads: CASSVTSGSFETQYF. In nucleotides, the CDR3 is TGTGCCAGTAGTGTGACTAGCGGGAGTTTCGAGACCCAGTACTTC.

J is TRBJ1-2 and V is TRBV5-5, with D possibly TRBD1 on 6 matching bases. The V end lost 4 bases, the J end lost 0 bases, and 13 bases lay between the germline ends. CDR1 and CDR2 from the germline V gene are SGHKS and YYEKEE (reference sequence). The CDR3 is 15 residues long. DNA of the CDR3: TGTGCCAGCAGCCGGGAGGGGGGAACTAACTATGGCTACACCTTC. As protein: CASSREGGTNYGYTF. Complete variable domain (other parts from reference TRBV5-5 and TRBJ1-2): DAGVTQSPTHLIKTRGQQVTLRCSPISGHKSVSWYQQVLGQGPQFIFQYYEKEERGRGNFPDRFSARQFPNYSSELNVNALLLGDSALYLCASSREGGTNYGYTFGSGTRLTVV.

This clone was observed a single time. This rearrangement joins TRBV5-4 to TRBJ2-7; D could derive from TRBD1 or TRBD2 (5 bases each). The CDR3 spans 15 residues. Between the trimmed V and J ends, which lost 0 bases and 0 bases, there was a span of 10 bases. CDR1 and CDR2 (germline): SGHNT, YYREEE (reference sequence). The DNA for the CDR3 is TGTGCCAGCAGCTTGGCGGGGACCAGCTCCTACGAGCAGTACTTC. This sequence encodes CASSLAGTSSYEQYF.

J is TRBJ1-1 and V is TRBV28, with 9 bases aligning to TRBD1. CDR1 MDHEN and CDR2 SYDVKM come from the germline V gene. J was trimmed by 0 bases and V by 4 bases; bases with no gene match: 6. This CDR3 spans 16 amino acids. CDR3: CASSWDRDGMNTEAFF. Here the CDR3 DNA reads TGTGCCAGCAGTTGGGACAGGGATGGCATGAACACTGAAGCTTTCTTT.

The chain has TRBV6-2 or TRBV6-3 and TRBJ2-1; the match to TRBD2 covers 10 bases. The junction had 3 bases not matched to a gene; V was cut back by 4 bases and J by 6 bases. The CDR3 covers 14 residues. Germline-derived CDR1 and CDR2 are MNHEY and SVGEGT. The CDR3 coding sequence is TGTGCCAGCAGTTGGGGACTAGCGTCCAATGAGCAGTTCTTC. Encoded protein: CASSWGLASNEQFF.

V usage is TRBV9 and J usage is TRBJ2-3; possibly TRBD1 for D (5 bases). The germline gives CDR1 SGDLS, CDR2 YYNGEE. The V gene lost 1 base and the J gene lost 2 bases, with 8 bases spanning the gap. This CDR3 is 14 amino acids long. In nucleotides, the CDR3 is TGTGCCAGCAGCGTATCGGACACCACAGATACGCAGTATTTT. Its protein product is CASSVSDTTDTQYF.

The chain combines TRBV19 with TRBJ1-5; 9 bases map to TRBD1. V shed 9 bases and J 1 base; nucleotides not matched to a gene: 1. This CDR3 region has 13 residues. Per the germline V gene, CDR1 is LNHDA and CDR2 is SQIVND (reference sequence). CDR3 residues: CASGTGSNQPQHF. CDR3 coding DNA: TGTGCCAGCGGGACAGGGAGCAATCAGCCCCAGCATTTT.

The chain is built from TRBV4-3 and TRBJ1-1; D remains ambiguous. CDR3 length: 14 residues. V was pared by 0 bases and J by 6 bases, with 11 bases between. Germline assignment: CDR1 LGHNA and CDR2 YSLEER. The CDR3 reads CASSQDSGSPEAFF. The DNA for the CDR3 is TGCGCCAGCAGCCAAGATTCGGGGTCCCCTGAAGCTTTCTTT.

V gene TRBV12-2 combines with J gene TRBJ2-2; TRBD2 is the table's D call and was not checked against the DNA. TRBV12-2 corresponds to a pseudogene. The CDR3 covers 20 residues. CDR3: CASRPEMGLAGASNTGELFF. As DNA, the CDR3 is TGTGCAAGTCGCCCAGAAATGGGACTAGCGGGGGCGTCGAACACCGGGGAGCTGTTTTTT.

CDR3 sequence (DNA): TGTGCCAGCACCTTACTGGGGACAGATGATTCACCCCTCCACTTT. Translated, it gives CASTLLGTDDSPLHF. The chain employs TRBV5-6 and TRBJ1-6; 7 bases align to TRBD1. The CDR3 contains 15 residues. Germline V CDR1 and CDR2: SGHDT, YYEEEE. Trimming removed 6 bases from V and 8 bases from J; junction bases left unmatched: 11.

The V call is TRBV5-4, the J call TRBJ2-2; 9 nucleotides line up with TRBD2. Germline V gene data show CDR1 as SGHNT and CDR2 as YYREEE (reference sequence). CDR3 length: 16 residues. J gave up 3 bases and V 9 bases, and 12 bases lay outside the gene matches. The CDR3 region is CATRQQRGVYTGELFF. The CDR3 coding sequence is TGTGCCACCCGTCAGCAGCGGGGGGTTTACACCGGGGAGCTGTTTTTT. Supplemented by reference TRBV5-4 and TRBJ2-2, the full variable domain reads ETGVTQSPTHLIKTRGQQVTLRCSSQSGHNTVSWYQQALGQGPQFIFQYYREEENGRGNFPPRFSGLQFPNYSSELNVNALELDDSALYLCATRQQRGVYTGELFFGEGSRLTVL.